The 29 T cell receptor beta chains reported below all come from one sample, sequenced in a study of OX40 agonist ivuxolimab in advanced cancers. Generated by immunoSEQ multiplex PCR, the TCRdb table keeps only in-frame clones and is missing some. The repertoire holds some 73,000 clones, with 85% to 90% as singletons. The source material was CD4+ or CD8+ T cells sorted from blood, sampled in a trial of the OX40 agonist ivuxolimab. These receptor sequences come from an adult with an advanced solid tumor such as melanoma, head and neck, liver or kidney cancer.

V is TRBV2 and J is TRBJ1-3, with D perhaps matching TRBD1 (6 bases). This CDR3 is built from 15 residues. V was shortened by 6 bases and J by 0 bases, with 12 bases between the two germline ends. Germline CDR1 and CDR2: SNHLY and FYNNEI. The CDR3 DNA reads as TGTGCCAGCAGGAATACAGGGATCTCTGGAAACACCATATATTTT. Protein: CASRNTGISGNTIYF.

The chain links TRBV19 to TRBJ1-2, with unresolved D. V was trimmed by 4 bases and J by 1 base, leaving 13 bases between them. Germline V gene lookup returns CDR1 LNHDA and CDR2 SQIVND (reference sequence). CDR3 length equals 15 residues. The CDR3 DNA reads as TGTGCCAGTAGTACGGGTGGTCCGAATAACTATGGCTACACCTTC. Residues: CASSTGGPNNYGYTF.

The rearrangement links TRBV5-6 to TRBJ1-1; D gene unclear. V lost 2 bases and J lost 3, with 11 bases in between. This CDR3 contains 14 residues. The germline CDR1 and CDR2 sequences are SGHDT and YYEEEE. The CDR3 sequence: CASSLISGDTEAFF. The CDR3 DNA follows: TGTGCCAGCAGCTTAATCTCGGGAGACACTGAAGCTTTCTTT. Full variable domain (outside the CDR3, taken from reference TRBV5-6 and TRBJ1-1): DAGVTQSPTHLIKTRGQQVTLRCSPKSGHDTVSWYQQALGQGPQFIFQYYEEEERQRGNFPDRFSGHQFPNYSSELNVNALLLGDSALYLCASSLISGDTEAFFGQGTRLTVV.

CDR3 sequence: CATGSQDTQYF. The CDR3 bases are TGTGCCACGGGGTCACAAGATACGCAGTATTTT. V usage is TRBV10-3 and J usage is TRBJ2-3; D perhaps matches TRBD2 (5 bases). The CDR3 spans 11 residues. Per germline, CDR1 ENHRY and CDR2 SYGVKD. Trimming removed 10 bases at V and 5 bases at J, with 10 bases between.

The chain uses TRBV6-5 and TRBJ2-5, with 8 bases identical to TRBD2. Looked up from germline, CDR1 is MNHEY and CDR2 is SVGAGI. The CDR3 extends over 14 amino acids. Trimming took 5 bases from V and 5 from J; bases not matched to a gene: 7. The CDR3 DNA follows: TGTGCCAGCAGTAACTTACTAGCGGAGGAGACCCAGTACTTC. This sequence encodes CASSNLLAEETQYF.

The V gene is TRBV28, the J gene TRBJ2-5, with D possibly TRBD2 on 5 matching bases. The CDR3 is 13 residues long. Germline V lookup: CDR1 MDHEN, CDR2 SYDVKM. The V gene lost 6 bases and the J gene lost 5 bases, with 13 bases spanning the gap. DNA for the CDR3: TGTGCCAGCAGCCGCCTAAGGAGGGAGACCCAGTACTTC. This encodes CASSRLRRETQYF. The complete variable domain, with remaining parts taken from reference TRBV28 and TRBJ2-5, reads DVKVTQSSRYLVKRTGEKVFLECVQDMDHENMFWYRQDPGLGLRLIYFSYDVKMKEKGDIPEGYSVSREKKERFSLILESASTNQTSMYLCASSRLRRETQYFGPGTRLLVL.

The gene calls are TRBV11-1 and TRBJ1-1, with 9 bases matching TRBD1. Trimming removed 1 base from V and 10 bases from J; junction bases left unmatched: 4. The CDR3 totals 13 residues. Germline lookup yields CDR1 SGHAT and CDR2 FQDESV (reference sequence). DNA for the CDR3: TGTGCCAGCAGCTTAGATTCGACAGGGGGAGCTTTCTTT. The encoded protein is CASSLDSTGGAFF.

V is TRBV2 and J is TRBJ2-3, with 10 nucleotides matching TRBD1. Trimming removed 9 bases from V and 2 bases from J; junction bases left unmatched: 2. Germline values: CDR1 SNHLY, CDR2 FYNNEI. The CDR3 covers 13 residues. The CDR3 protein is CARGTGATDTQYF. The CDR3 nucleotides read TGTGCCAGAGGGACAGGGGCCACAGATACGCAGTATTTT.

The V call is TRBV19, the J call TRBJ2-4; perhaps D is TRBD1 or TRBD2 (5 bases each). V was trimmed by 2 bases and J by 3 bases, leaving 29 bases between them. CDR1 and CDR2 from the germline V gene are LNHDA and SQIVND (reference sequence). CDR3 length equals 21 residues. The CDR3: CASSIYLRGPNPARGKNIQYF. For the CDR3, the DNA is TGTGCCAGTAGTATATACCTCCGGGGCCCGAACCCGGCGAGAGGCAAAAACATTCAGTACTTC.

This chain links TRBV5-6 with TRBJ1-1; a possible D gene is TRBD1 (6 bases). Per germline, CDR1 SGHDT and CDR2 YYEEEE. The ends were cut back, 3 bases at V and 5 bases at J, with 17 bases in the middle. The CDR3 has 15 residues. The CDR3 loop reads CASSWTLSGATEAFF. The CDR3 nucleotides read TGTGCCAGCAGCTGGACCCTTTCAGGGGCTACTGAAGCTTTCTTT.

The table lists this clone with a few counts. The CDR3 sequence: CASRVGSEKLFF. The CDR3 DNA reads TGTGCCAGTCGGGTAGGGAGTGAAAAACTGTTTTTT. The gene calls are TRBV28 and TRBJ1-4; D is uncertain. CDR1 and CDR2 (germline): MDHEN, SYDVKM. The V end lost 9 bases, the J end lost 7 bases, and 12 bases lay between the germline ends. The CDR3 is 12 residues long.

The V gene is TRBV14, the J gene TRBJ2-5; D is unclear. CDR3 length: 15 amino acids. V was cut by 4 bases and J by 6 bases, with 18 bases left in between. Germline-derived CDR1 and CDR2 are SGHDN and FVKESK. The chain's CDR3 is CASSPARQRRKTQYF. CDR3 nucleotides: TGTGCCAGCAGCCCGGCCCGGCAAAGAAGGAAGACCCAGTACTTC.

The chain combines TRBV30 with TRBJ2-5; no clear D gene. Germline CDR1 GTSNPN, CDR2 SVGIG (reference sequence). The CDR3 is 11 amino acids. Trimming shortened V by 8 bases and J by 4 bases, and 11 bases separated the two germline ends. CDR3 sequence (DNA): TGTGCCCAACGTCCCCTAGAGACCCAGTACTTC. It encodes CAQRPLETQYF.

This rearrangement joins TRBV30 to TRBJ1-5; D uncertain. Trimming shortened V by 3 bases and J by 2 bases, and 11 bases separated the two germline ends. Germline assignment: CDR1 GTSNPN and CDR2 SVGIG (reference sequence). The CDR3 has 14 amino acids. The CDR3 bases are TGTGCCTGGAGGGGGTCCGCGGGCAATCAGCCCCAGCATTTT. Amino acid sequence: CAWRGSAGNQPQHF.

This clone was seen just once. This chain joins TRBV7-8 and TRBJ1-6; possible D gene TRBD1, 6 bases. The germline V and J ends were trimmed by 5 bases and 6 bases, with 14 bases remaining between them. The V gene's germline CDR1 is SGHVS and CDR2 FQNEAQ. The CDR3 totals 15 residues. CDR3 in amino acids: CASSRGLSFNSPLHF. The CDR3 nucleotides read TGTGCCAGCAGCCGGGGGCTCTCTTTTAATTCACCCCTCCACTTT.

V usage is TRBV28 and J usage is TRBJ1-2, with D unclear. Germline CDR1 MDHEN, CDR2 SYDVKM. The germline V and J ends were trimmed by 3 bases and 4 bases, with 6 bases remaining between them. The CDR3 contains 12 residues. CDR3 DNA sequence: TGTGCCAGCAGTTTTCAAATCTATGGCTACACCTTC. It yields the protein CASSFQIYGYTF.

The chain combines TRBV6-5 with TRBJ2-7; D ambiguous. The CDR3 extends over 11 amino acids. The V gene lost 6 bases and the J gene lost 4 bases, with 7 bases spanning the gap. The germline V gene encodes CDR1 MNHEY and CDR2 SVGAGI. CDR3: CASSWKYEQYF. The CDR3 region has the DNA TGTGCCAGCAGCTGGAAGTACGAGCAGTACTTC.

The rearrangement joins TRBV5-1 to TRBJ2-5; weak D call: TRBD2 (5 bases). CDR1 and CDR2 from the germline V gene are SGHRS and YFSETQ. The CDR3 extends over 13 amino acids. V lost 3 bases and J 0 bases, leaving 6 bases between the germline ends. CDR3 bases: TGCGCCAGCAGCTGGAGGTACCAAGAGACCCAGTACTTC. Residues: CASSWRYQETQYF.

The J gene is TRBJ2-1, the V gene TRBV19; 7 bases align to TRBD2. This CDR3 comprises 14 residues. The germline gives CDR1 LNHDA, CDR2 SQIVND (reference sequence). The trim removed 3 bases at V and 6 bases at J, leaving 5 bases unmatched. The CDR3 is CASSIKRLANEQFF. The CDR3 region has the DNA TGTGCCAGTAGTATTAAGAGACTAGCCAATGAGCAGTTCTTC.

This chain connects TRBV28 to TRBJ1-4; D call uncertain. Germline V gene lookup returns CDR1 MDHEN and CDR2 SYDVKM. V shed 6 bases and J shed 8 bases, with 16 bases lying between them. The CDR3 sequence is 14 residues long. Written as DNA, the CDR3 is TGTGCCAGCAGCCCCCCCCTCCGATCCGAAAAACTGTTTTTT. Amino acid sequence: CASSPPLRSEKLFF.

The CDR3 DNA reads TGCGCCAGCAGCTTGGGCGCAACAGCCTCCTACGAGCAGTACTTC. It is translated as CASSLGATASYEQYF. The chain has TRBV5-1 and TRBJ2-5; D unresolved. The end of the DNA aligns better with TRBJ2-7, so the J call may be wrong. This CDR3 is built from 15 residues. The germline V gene encodes CDR1 SGHRS and CDR2 YFSETQ.

V is TRBV11-2 and J is TRBJ1-2; tentatively, D is TRBD1 (5 bases). Germline CDR1 SGHAT, CDR2 FQNNGV. This CDR3 has 14 residues. The V and J ends lost 1 base and 7 bases respectively, with 13 bases between them. CDR3 sequence reads: CASSLVRGLAGYTF. The CDR3 nucleotides are TGTGCCAGCAGCTTAGTGCGGGGGTTGGCTGGCTACACCTTC.

The rearrangement joins TRBV5-4 to TRBJ2-3; D might be TRBD2 (5 bases). V lost 0 bases and J 4 bases, leaving 6 bases between the germline ends. The CDR3 has 13 amino acids. Germline CDR1 and CDR2: SGHNT and YYREEE (reference sequence). This chain's CDR3 is CASSLAAADTQYF. The CDR3 DNA sequence: TGTGCCAGCAGCTTGGCAGCGGCAGATACGCAGTATTTT.

The rearrangement uses TRBV5-1 and TRBJ1-3; no firm D call. Deletions cut 4 bases from V and 8 bases from J, with 10 bases between. The germline V gene has CDR1 SGHRS and CDR2 YFSETQ. The CDR3 runs 12 residues. The chain's CDR3 is CASSLPGDTIYF. CDR3 nucleotide sequence: TGCGCCAGCAGCCTACCTGGGGACACCATATATTTT. The full variable domain, completed using reference TRBV5-1 and TRBJ1-3, is KAGVTQTPRYLIKTRGQQVTLSCSPISGHRSVSWYQQTPGQGLQFLFEYFSETQRNKGNFPGRFSGRQFSNSRSEMNVSTLELGDSALYLCASSLPGDTIYFGEGSWLTVV.

The chain combines TRBV11-3 with TRBJ1-6; D is undetermined. The CDR3 length is 14 residues. Germline V lookup: CDR1 SGHNT, CDR2 YENEEA. V dropped 3 bases and J dropped 10 bases, with 13 bases sitting between them. In DNA form, the CDR3 reads TGTGCCAGCAGCTTGGGGAGGGTGGGGTCACCCCTCCACTTT. It yields the protein CASSLGRVGSPLHF.

The genes are TRBV19 and TRBJ2-3; 9 bases fit TRBD1. Trimming cost V 2 bases and J 4 bases; bases outside gene matches: 4. Per germline, CDR1 LNHDA and CDR2 SQIVND (reference sequence). The CDR3 length is 15 residues. The CDR3 sequence is CASSIFGQGSDTQYF. The CDR3 nucleotides read TGTGCCAGTAGTATATTCGGACAGGGGTCAGATACGCAGTATTTT.

V gene TRBV19 combines with J gene TRBJ2-4, with 7 bases that match TRBD1. Germline trimming cut 6 bases from V and 2 bases from J; bases unmatched to any gene: 13. The germline V gene has CDR1 LNHDA and CDR2 SQIVND (reference sequence). This CDR3 has 17 amino acids. CDR3 coding DNA: TGTGCCAGTAGCACCTTCAGGGGGAGTGGAACCAAAAACATTCAGTACTTC. It specifies CASSTFRGSGTKNIQYF.

The chain recombines TRBV6-1 with TRBJ1-5; D is unclear. Trimming shortened V by 8 bases and J by 3 bases, and 11 bases separated the two germline ends. Germline V gene sequence: CDR1 MNHNS, CDR2 SASEGT. The CDR3 consists of 13 residues. The CDR3 DNA reads TGTGCCAGCGAGTCAGCAGTCAATCAGCCCCAGCATTTT. Its translation is CASESAVNQPQHF.

CDR3 sequence: CAGNQGGTEAFF. The CDR3 region has the DNA TGTGCCGGCAACCAGGGTGGCACTGAAGCTTTCTTT. V gene TRBV6-1 combines with J gene TRBJ1-1; D perhaps matches TRBD1 (5 bases). CDR3 size: 12 residues. CDR1 is MNHNS, CDR2 SASEGT, per germline. V lost 11 bases and J 4 bases, leaving 14 bases between the germline ends.